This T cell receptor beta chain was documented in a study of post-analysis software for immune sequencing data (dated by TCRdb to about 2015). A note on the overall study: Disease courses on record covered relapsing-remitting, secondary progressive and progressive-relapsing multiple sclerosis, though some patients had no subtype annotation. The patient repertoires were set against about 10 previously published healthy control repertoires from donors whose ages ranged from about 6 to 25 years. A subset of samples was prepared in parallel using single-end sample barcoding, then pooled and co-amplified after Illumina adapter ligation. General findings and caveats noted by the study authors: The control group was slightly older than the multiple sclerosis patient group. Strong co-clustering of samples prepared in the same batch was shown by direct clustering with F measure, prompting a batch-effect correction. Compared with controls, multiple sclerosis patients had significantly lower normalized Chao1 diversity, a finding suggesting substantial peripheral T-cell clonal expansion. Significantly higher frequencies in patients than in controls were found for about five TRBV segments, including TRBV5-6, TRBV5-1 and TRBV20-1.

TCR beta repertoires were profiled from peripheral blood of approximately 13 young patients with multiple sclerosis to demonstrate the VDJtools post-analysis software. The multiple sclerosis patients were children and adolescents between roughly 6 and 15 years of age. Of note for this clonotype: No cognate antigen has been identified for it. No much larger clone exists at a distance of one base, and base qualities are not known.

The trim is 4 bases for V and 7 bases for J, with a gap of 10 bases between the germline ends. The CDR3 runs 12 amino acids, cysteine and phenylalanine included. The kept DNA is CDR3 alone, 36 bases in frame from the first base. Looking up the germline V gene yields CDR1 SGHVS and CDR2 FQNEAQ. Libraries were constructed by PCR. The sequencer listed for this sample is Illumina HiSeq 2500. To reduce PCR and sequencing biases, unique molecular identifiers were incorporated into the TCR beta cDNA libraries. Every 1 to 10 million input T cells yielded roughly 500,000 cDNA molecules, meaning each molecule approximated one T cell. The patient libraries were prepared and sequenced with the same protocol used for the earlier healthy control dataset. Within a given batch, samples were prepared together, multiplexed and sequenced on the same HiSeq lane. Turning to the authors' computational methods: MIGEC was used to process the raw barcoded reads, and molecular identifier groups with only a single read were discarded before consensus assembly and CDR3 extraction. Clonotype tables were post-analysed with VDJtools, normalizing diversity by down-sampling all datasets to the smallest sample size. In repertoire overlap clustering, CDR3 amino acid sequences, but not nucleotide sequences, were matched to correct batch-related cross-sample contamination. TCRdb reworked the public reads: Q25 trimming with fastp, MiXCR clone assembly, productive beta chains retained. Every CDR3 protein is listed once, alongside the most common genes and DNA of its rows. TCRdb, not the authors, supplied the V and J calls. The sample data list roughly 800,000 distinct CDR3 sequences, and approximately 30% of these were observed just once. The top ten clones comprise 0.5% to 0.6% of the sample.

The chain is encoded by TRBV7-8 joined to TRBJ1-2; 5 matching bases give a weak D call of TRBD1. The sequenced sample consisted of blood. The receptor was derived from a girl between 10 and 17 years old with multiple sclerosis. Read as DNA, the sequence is TGTGCCAGCAGCTCCCCGGGGGGTGGCTACACCTTC. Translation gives CASSSPGGGYTF.